The clone carrying this T cell receptor (beta chain) was picked up a small number of times. Its antigen remains unidentified. With duration under 3 months, ophthalmopathy was active: Clinical Activity Score at least 3, NOSPECS at least 4. Amplification yielded TCR beta CDR3 regions, with RNA transcripts as the source. The HTBI set primed first-round TCR CDR3 RT-PCR. TCRdb re-called the multiplex PCR reads through MiXCR, storing one row per CDR3 protein. The repertoire holds under 600,000 distinct CDR3 sequences, about 16% seen once, with more than 3% in the top ten. The sample originates from a study of T cells in Graves' hyperthyroidism and ophthalmopathy. Study conclusions and caveats: Ophthalmopathy and stable hyperthyroidism were separated by a 13 V-J model.

Germline V lookup: CDR1 SGHRS, CDR2 YFSETQ. This CDR3 comprises 14 residues. Between the trimmed V and J ends, which lost 0 bases and 3 bases, there was a span of 9 bases. The sample consisted of blood. This TCR derives from a woman in her thirties or forties with Graves' ophthalmopathy. This sequence joins TRBV5-1 and TRBJ2-5; perhaps TRBD2 as D (5 bases). The CDR3 loop is CASSLVGSEETQYF. The CDR3 bases are TGCGCCAGCAGCTTGGTAGGTAGCGAAGAGACCCAGTACTTC.